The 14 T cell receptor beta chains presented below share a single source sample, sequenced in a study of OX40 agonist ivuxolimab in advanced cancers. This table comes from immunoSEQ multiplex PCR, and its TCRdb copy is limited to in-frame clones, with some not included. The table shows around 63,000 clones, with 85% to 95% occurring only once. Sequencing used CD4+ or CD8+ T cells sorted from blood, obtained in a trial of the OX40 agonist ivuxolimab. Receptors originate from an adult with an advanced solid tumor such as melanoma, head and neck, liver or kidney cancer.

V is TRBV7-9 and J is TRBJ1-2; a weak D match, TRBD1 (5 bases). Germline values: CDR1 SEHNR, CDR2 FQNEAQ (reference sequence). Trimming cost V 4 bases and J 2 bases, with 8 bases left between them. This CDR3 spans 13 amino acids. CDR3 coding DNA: TGTGCCAGCAGCTACGAGGGGAACTATGGCTACACCTTC. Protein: CASSYEGNYGYTF.

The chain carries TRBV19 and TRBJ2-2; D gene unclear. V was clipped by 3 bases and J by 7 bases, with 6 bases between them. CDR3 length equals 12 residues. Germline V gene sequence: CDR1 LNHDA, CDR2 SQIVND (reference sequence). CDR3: CASSMLGGELFF. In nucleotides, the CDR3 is TGTGCCAGTAGTATGTTGGGCGGGGAGCTGTTTTTT.

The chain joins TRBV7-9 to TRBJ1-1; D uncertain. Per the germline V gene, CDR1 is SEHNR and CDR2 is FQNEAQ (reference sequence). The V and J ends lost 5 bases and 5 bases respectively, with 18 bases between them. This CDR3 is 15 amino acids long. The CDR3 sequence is CASSPPASPGTEAFF. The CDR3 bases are TGTGCCAGCAGCCCACCGGCCAGTCCCGGGACTGAAGCTTTCTTT. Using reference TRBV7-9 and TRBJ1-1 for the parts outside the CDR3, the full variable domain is DTGVSQNPRHKITKRGQNVTFRCDPISEHNRLYWYRQTLGQGPEFLTYFQNEAQLEKSRLLSDRFSAERPKGSFSTLEIQRTEQGDSAMYLCASSPPASPGTEAFFGQGTRLTVV.

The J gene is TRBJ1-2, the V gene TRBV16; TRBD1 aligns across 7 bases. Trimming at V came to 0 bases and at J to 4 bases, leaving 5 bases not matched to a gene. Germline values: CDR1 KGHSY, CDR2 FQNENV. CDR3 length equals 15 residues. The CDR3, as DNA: TGTGCCAGCAGCCAATCCACGACAGGGAGCTATGGCTACACCTTC. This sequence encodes CASSQSTTGSYGYTF.

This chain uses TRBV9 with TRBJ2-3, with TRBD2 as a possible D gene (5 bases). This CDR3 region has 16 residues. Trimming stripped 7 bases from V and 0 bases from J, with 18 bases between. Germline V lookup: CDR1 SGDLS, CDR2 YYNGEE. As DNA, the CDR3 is TGTGCCAGCTCCTGGGTCGGCGGGCTTAGCACAGATACGCAGTATTTT. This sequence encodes CASSWVGGLSTDTQYF.

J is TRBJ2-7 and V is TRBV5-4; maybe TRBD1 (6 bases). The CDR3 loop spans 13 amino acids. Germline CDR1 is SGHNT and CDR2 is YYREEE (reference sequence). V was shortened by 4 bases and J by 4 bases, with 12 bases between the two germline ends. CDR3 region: CASSGRGPYEQYF. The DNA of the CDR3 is TGTGCCAGCAGCGGCAGGGGTCCGTACGAGCAGTACTTC.

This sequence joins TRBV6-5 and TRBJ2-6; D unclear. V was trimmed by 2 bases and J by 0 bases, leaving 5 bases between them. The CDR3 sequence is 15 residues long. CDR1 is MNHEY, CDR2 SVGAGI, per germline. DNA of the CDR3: TGTGCCAGCAGTTACGGACCCTCTGGGGCCAACGTCCTGACTTTC. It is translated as CASSYGPSGANVLTF.

The CDR3 protein is CASSLASGSGEQYF. The CDR3 coding sequence is TGCGCCAGCAGCTTGGCTAGCGGGAGTGGAGAGCAGTACTTC. The rearrangement links TRBV5-1 to TRBJ2-7, with 10 nucleotides matching TRBD2. J was trimmed by 7 bases and V by 0 bases; bases with no gene match: 4. Germline V CDR1 and CDR2: SGHRS, YFSETQ. The CDR3 spans 14 residues.

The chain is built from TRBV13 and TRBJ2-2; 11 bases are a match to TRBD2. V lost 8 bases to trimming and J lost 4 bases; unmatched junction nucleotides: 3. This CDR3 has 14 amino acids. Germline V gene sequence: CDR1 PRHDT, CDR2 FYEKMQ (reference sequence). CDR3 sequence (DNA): TGTGCCAGCCGTACTAGCGGGAGCACCGGGGAGCTGTTTTTT. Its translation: CASRTSGSTGELFF.

The CDR3 here is CASSQDWLAGGPMETQYF. The DNA of the CDR3 is TGCGCCAGCAGCCAAGATTGGCTAGCGGGAGGGCCGATGGAGACCCAGTACTTC. V usage is TRBV4-3 and J usage is TRBJ2-5, with 12 bases that match TRBD2. Germline V CDR1 and CDR2: LGHNA, YSLEER. The ends lost 0 bases at V and 5 bases at J; junction bases unmatched: 10. The CDR3 covers 18 residues.

As DNA, the CDR3 is TGTGCCAGCAGCTCCGCCTCTCTATTAGTCCGGGAGCTGTTTTTT. Its protein product is CASSSASLLVRELFF. J is TRBJ2-2 and V is TRBV7-9; no definite D call. The CDR3 sequence is 15 residues long. Germline loops: CDR1 SEHNR, CDR2 FQNEAQ (reference sequence). With 4 bases removed from V and 9 bases from J, the gap between germline ends came to 18 bases.

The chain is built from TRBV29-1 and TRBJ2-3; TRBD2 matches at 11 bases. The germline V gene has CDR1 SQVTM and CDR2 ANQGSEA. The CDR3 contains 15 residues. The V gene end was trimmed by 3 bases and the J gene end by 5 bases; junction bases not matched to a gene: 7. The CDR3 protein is CSVDPSGRSGDTQYF. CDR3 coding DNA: TGCAGCGTTGATCCTAGCGGGAGGTCGGGAGATACGCAGTATTTT.

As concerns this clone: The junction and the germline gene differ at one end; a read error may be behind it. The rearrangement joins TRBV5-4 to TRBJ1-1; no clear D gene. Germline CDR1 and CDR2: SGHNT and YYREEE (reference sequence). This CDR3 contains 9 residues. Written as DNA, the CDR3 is TGCTGGGGAGGCACTGAAGCTTTCTTT. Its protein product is CWGGTEAFF.

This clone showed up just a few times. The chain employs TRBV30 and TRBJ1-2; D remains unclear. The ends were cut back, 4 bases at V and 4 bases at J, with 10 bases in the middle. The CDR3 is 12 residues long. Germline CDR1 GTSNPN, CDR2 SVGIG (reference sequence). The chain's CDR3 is CAWNGVGYGYTF. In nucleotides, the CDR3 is TGTGCCTGGAATGGAGTGGGCTATGGCTACACCTTC.